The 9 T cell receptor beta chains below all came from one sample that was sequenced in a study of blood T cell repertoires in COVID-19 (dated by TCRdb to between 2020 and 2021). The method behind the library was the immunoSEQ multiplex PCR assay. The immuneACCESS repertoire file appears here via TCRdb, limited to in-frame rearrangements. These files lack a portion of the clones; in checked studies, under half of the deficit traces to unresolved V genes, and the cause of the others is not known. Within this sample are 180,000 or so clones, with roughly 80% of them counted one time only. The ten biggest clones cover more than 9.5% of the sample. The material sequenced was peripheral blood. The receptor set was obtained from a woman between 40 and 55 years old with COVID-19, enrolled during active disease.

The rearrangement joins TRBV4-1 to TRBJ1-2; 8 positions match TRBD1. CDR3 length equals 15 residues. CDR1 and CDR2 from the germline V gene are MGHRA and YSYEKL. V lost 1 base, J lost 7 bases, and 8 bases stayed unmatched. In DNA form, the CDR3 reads TGCGCCAGCAGCCAAGGGACAGGGCTAAGGGGTGGCTACACCTTC. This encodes CASSQGTGLRGGYTF.

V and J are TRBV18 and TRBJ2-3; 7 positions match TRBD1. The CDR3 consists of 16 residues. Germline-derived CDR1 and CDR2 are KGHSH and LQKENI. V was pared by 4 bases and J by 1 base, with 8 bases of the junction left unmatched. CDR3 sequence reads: CASSRDRDGGTDTQYF. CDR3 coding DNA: TGTGCCAGCTCACGCGACAGGGATGGAGGCACAGATACGCAGTATTTT.

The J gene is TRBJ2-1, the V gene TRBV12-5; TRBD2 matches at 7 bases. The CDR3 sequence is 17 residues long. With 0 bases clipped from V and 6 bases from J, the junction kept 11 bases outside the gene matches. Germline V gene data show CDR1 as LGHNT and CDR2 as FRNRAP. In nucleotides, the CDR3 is TGTGCTAGTGGTTTGGTACCTAGCGGTGACACTCGCAATGAGCAGTTCTTC. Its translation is CASGLVPSGDTRNEQFF.

CDR3 coding DNA: TGTGCCAGCTCACCGGGGCTTAACTATGGCTACACCTTC. Amino acids: CASSPGLNYGYTF. The rearrangement joins TRBV18 to TRBJ1-2, with D possibly matching TRBD1 (5 bases). Germline CDR1 and CDR2: KGHSH and LQKENI. The CDR3 has 13 amino acids. Trimming stripped 3 bases from V and 1 base from J, with 6 bases between. Supplemented by reference TRBV18 and TRBJ1-2, the full variable domain reads NAGVMQNPRHLVRRRGQEARLRCSPMKGHSHVYWYRQLPEEGLKFMVYLQKENIIDESGMPKERFSAEFPKEGPSILRIQQVVRGDSAAYFCASSPGLNYGYTFGSGTRLTVV.

In nucleotides, the CDR3 is TGTGCCAGCGGGACAGGGGGCAATCAGCCCCAGCATTTT. Its protein product is CASGTGGNQPQHF. V and J are TRBV2 and TRBJ1-5, with TRBD1 matching 10 bases. CDR1 and CDR2 (germline): SNHLY, FYNNEI. Trimming at V came to 8 bases and at J to 2 bases, leaving 0 bases not matched to a gene. The CDR3 runs to 13 residues.

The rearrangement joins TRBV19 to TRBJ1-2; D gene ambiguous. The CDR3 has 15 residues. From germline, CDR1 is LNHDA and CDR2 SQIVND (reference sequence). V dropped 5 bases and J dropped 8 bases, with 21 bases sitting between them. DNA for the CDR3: TGTGCCAGTAGTCCCTTCGAGGAAGCGTCGGAAGGCTACACCTTC. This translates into CASSPFEEASEGYTF.

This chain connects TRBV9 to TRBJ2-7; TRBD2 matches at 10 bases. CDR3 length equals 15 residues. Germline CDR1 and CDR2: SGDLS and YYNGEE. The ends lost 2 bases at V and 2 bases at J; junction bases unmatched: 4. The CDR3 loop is CASSVGTSETYEQYF. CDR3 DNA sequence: TGTGCCAGCAGCGTTGGGACTAGCGAAACCTACGAGCAGTACTTC.

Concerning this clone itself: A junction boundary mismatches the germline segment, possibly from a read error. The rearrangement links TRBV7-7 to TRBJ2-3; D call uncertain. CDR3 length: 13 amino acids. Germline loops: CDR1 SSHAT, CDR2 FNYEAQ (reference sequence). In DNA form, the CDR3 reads TGTGCTAGCAGCTTATCGAGGCTGGATACGCAGTATTTT. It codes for CASSLSRLDTQYF. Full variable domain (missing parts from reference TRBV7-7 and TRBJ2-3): GAGVSQSPRYKVTKRGQDVTLRCDPISSHATLYWYQQALGQGPEFLTYFNYEAQPDKSGLPSDRFSAERPEGSISTLTIQRTEQRDSAMYRCASSLSRLDTQYFGPGTRLTVL.

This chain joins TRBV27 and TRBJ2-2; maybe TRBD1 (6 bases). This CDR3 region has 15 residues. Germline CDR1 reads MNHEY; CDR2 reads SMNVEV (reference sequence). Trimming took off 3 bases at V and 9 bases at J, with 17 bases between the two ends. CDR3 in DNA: TGTGCCAGCAGTTTGGGGCCACAGGGTAGCCGGGAGCTGTTTTTT. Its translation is CASSLGPQGSRELFF.